This TCR beta chain was found in a study of T cell clones after liver transplantation. In the study overall: In this trial, immunosuppression withdrawal was attempted within 2 years of liver transplant. Graft-donor-reactive sequences were compared with third-party-reactive TCRbeta sequences from pre-transplant mixed lymphocyte reactions.

Study-level results: Compared with third party-reactive sequences, donor-reactive ones declined more, independent of withdrawal success.

TCRdb's table, derived via immunoSEQ multiplex PCR, lists solely in-frame clones and lacks some. The profile covers tens of thousands of clones, with roughly 70% appearing a single time and around 8.9% taken by the ten largest. This CDR3 has 15 residues. V lost 0 bases and J lost 0, with 6 bases in between. Germline V lookup: CDR1 SGHVS, CDR2 FQNEAQ. As for this clone: Antigen unknown.

V usage is TRBV7-8 and J usage is TRBJ1-5; D is uncertain. The sequence derives from a human patient who received a liver transplant. Some of the T cells may derive from the graft donor. Sequenced here: CD4+ T cells from blood, sampled at the 22-month timepoint. As DNA, the CDR3 is TGTGCCAGCAGCTTAGCTAGGGTTAGCAATCAGCCCCAGCATTTT. Residues: CASSLARVSNQPQHF.